These T cell receptor beta chains were read from a single sample in a study of blood T cell repertoires in COVID-19. Here immunoSEQ multiplex PCR was the method, and the copy in TCRdb shows in-frame clones only, minus some. This sample carries roughly 300,000 clones, approximately 84% of them seen once, and the ten largest clones take 1.4% to 1.5%. Source material: peripheral blood. These receptors were taken from a human donor with COVID-19, enrolled during active disease. The donor label of this sample is uncertain. The CDR3 runs from the conserved cysteine through the conserved F or W. A D gene is named only where the DNA matches it firmly. Clone size is given for some rows only: seen once, a few or many times, or a class if the clone is expanded.

V gene	J gene	clone size	D gene	CDR3 protein	CDR3 DNA
TRBV7-7	TRBJ2-7	NA	TRBD1	CASSLGIGEGQGGEQYF	TGTGCTAGCAGCTTAGGCATAGGAGAGGGACAGGGCGGCGAGCAGTACTTC
TRBV27	TRBJ2-2	NA	TRBD2	CASSPPPEGGPTGELFF	TGTGCCAGCAGTCCCCCCCCGGAGGGAGGGCCTACCGGGGAGCTGTTTTTT
TRBV28	TRBJ1-1	NA	TRBD1	CASSHADRDFAEAFF	TGTGCCAGCAGTCATGCGGACAGGGACTTCGCTGAAGCTTTCTTT
TRBV27	TRBJ2-3	NA	TRBD1	CASSFRTGGPTDTQYF	TGTGCCAGCAGTTTTCGGACAGGGGGACCCACAGATACGCAGTATTTT
TRBV6-2/TRBV6-3	TRBJ1-1	many	NA	CASSGGGTEAFF	TGTGCCAGCAGCGGGGGCGGGACTGAAGCTTTCTTT
TRBV7-3	TRBJ1-1	NA	NA	CASSPAGLNTEAFF	TGTGCCAGCAGCCCCGCGGGTTTGAACACTGAAGCTTTCTTT
TRBV28	TRBJ1-5	NA	TRBD1	CASSLSGTAVGPQHF	TGTGCCAGCAGTTTAAGTGGGACAGCCGTTGGTCCCCAGCATTTT
TRBV6-2/TRBV6-3	TRBJ2-2	NA	TRBD2	CASSSSLAGGPNTGELFF	TGTGCCAGCAGTTCTTCCCTAGCGGGAGGGCCAAACACCGGGGAGCTGTTTTTT
TRBV5-1	TRBJ1-1	NA	NA	CASSLEVGMNTEAFF	TGCGCCAGCAGCTTGGAGGTGGGCATGAACACTGAAGCTTTCTTT
TRBV19	TRBJ1-2	NA	TRBD1	CASSRAVGTAANYGYTF	TGTGCCAGTAGCCGTGCAGTCGGGACAGCAGCTAACTATGGCTACACCTTC
TRBV28	TRBJ1-1	NA	TRBD1	CASTPWTGKDTEAFF	TGTGCCAGCACCCCTTGGACAGGGAAGGACACTGAAGCTTTCTTT
TRBV6-1	TRBJ1-2	NA	NA	CASSERNYGYTF	TGTGCCAGCAGTGAGAGGAACTATGGCTACACCTTC
TRBV12-3/TRBV12-4	TRBJ1-1	NA	NA	CASSFVTQEAFF	TGTGCCAGCAGTTTCGTGACTCAGGAAGCTTTCTTT
TRBV6-6	TRBJ2-5	NA	TRBD2	CASSYSAGGRETQYF	TGTGCCAGCAGTTACTCGGCGGGAGGGCGGGAGACCCAGTACTTC
TRBV7-6	TRBJ2-3	NA	NA	CASSLNRGQRTDTQYF	TGTGCCAGCAGCTTAAATAGGGGTCAACGCACAGATACGCAGTATTTT
TRBV28	TRBJ2-3	NA	NA	CASSWGEVQYF	TGTGCCAGCAGTTGGGGAGAGGTGCAGTATTTT
TRBV27	TRBJ2-3	NA	NA	CASGHGGSTDTQYF	TGTGCCAGCGGCCATGGCGGCTCCACAGATACGCAGTATTTT
TRBV7-2	TRBJ1-4	once	TRBD1	CASSADRVATNEKLFF	TGTGCCAGCAGCGCGGACAGGGTTGCAACTAATGAAAAACTGTTTTTT
TRBV20-1	TRBJ1-5	once	TRBD1	CSASFGTGGRQPQHF	TGCAGTGCTAGTTTCGGGACAGGGGGCCGGCAGCCCCAGCATTTT
TRBV28	TRBJ1-2	few	TRBD1	CASSISSGTGGDYGYTF	TGTGCCAGCAGTATTAGTTCCGGGACAGGGGGCGACTATGGCTACACCTTC
TRBV28	TRBJ1-1	NA	NA	CASSPRGQNIHLEAFF	TGTGCCAGCAGTCCCCGAGGACAGAATATACATCTTGAAGCTTTCTTT
TRBV28	TRBJ2-7	NA	NA	CASSSGLLSYEQYF	TGTGCCAGCAGTTCGGGACTTCTCTCCTACGAGCAGTACTTC
TRBV11-2	TRBJ2-7	NA	TRBD1	CASSKGQVIYEQYF	TGTGCCAGCAGCAAGGGACAGGTAATCTACGAGCAGTACTTC
TRBV27	TRBJ2-3	once	TRBD1	CASKGQNLDTQYF	TGTGCCAGCAAGGGACAGAACCTAGATACGCAGTATTTT
TRBV19	TRBJ1-5	NA	NA	CASSIPPGANQPQHF	TGTGCCAGTAGTATACCGCCAGGTGCCAATCAGCCCCAGCATTTT